The clone carrying this TCR beta chain was seen once. Antigen unknown. This sample stems from a study of beta chain features in type 1 diabetes. The study, taken as a whole, reports: Type 1 diabetes patients had moderately but significantly shorter TCRB CDR3s in all four CD4+ subsets. Resolution of whether HLA type affects TCRB rearrangement was not achieved here.

Expressed TCRB transcripts were sequenced, since all the RNA that had been isolated was reverse transcribed. The assay was immunoSEQ multiplex PCR, and TCRdb's table has in-frame clones only and misses some. Of around 710,000 clones listed, around 12% are singletons. Germline V gives CDR1 MNHNS, CDR2 SASEGT. Trimming cost V 0 bases and J 6 bases, with 6 bases left between them. CDR3 length: 13 amino acids. The sample comprised naive CD4+ T cells from blood. The chain combines TRBV6-1 with TRBJ1-5; D is unclear. The sequence was collected from a man aged 30-40 years with type 1 diabetes. This CDR3 is CASSEASGQPQHF. DNA of the CDR3: TGTGCCAGCAGTGAAGCCAGTGGTCAGCCCCAGCATTTT.